This T cell receptor (beta chain) was documented in a study of spatial heterogeneity in lung cancer (dated by TCRdb to the late 2010s). For the study in its entirety: Beta-chain transcripts were consistently detected in greater numbers than alpha-chain transcripts, which likely reflected higher beta-chain transcript abundance. In tumor regions, TCR transcript counts showed a strong correlation with a T cell transcriptional module score derived from matched bulk RNA-seq. In the raw uncorrected reads, each unique combination of TCR and UMI appeared more than ten times on average. In non-small cell lung cancer, the study quantitatively compared TCR alpha and beta repertoires across several tumor regions, matched nontumor lung, and blood. TCR repertoire features were related to nonsynonymous mutation counts determined by whole-exome sequencing of tumor tissue. Both alpha and beta chains were TCR-sequenced in samples taken at surgery, namely 220 tumor regions, around 64 matched nontumor lung samples and 50 to 60 PBMC samples.

Library prep was done by 5' RACE. Sequenced using a NextSeq 500. To allow correction of PCR and sequencing errors, the TCR library protocol tagged every TCR cDNA molecule with a unique molecular identifier. The authors' pipeline ran thus. TCR identification, UMI-based error correction and CDR3 extraction were performed with Decombinator tools. TCRs above a frequency of 2 per 1,000, corresponding to the top 1% of the tumor frequency distribution, were defined as expanded. Expanded tumor TCRs statistically deemed absent (corrected P<0.05) from at least one tumor region were classed as regional, and all other expanded tumor TCRs were classed as ubiquitous. Rényi diversity was computed with the R vegan package after subsampling each repertoire 100 times to 5,000 TCRs. CDR3 similarity networks were built from amino acid triplet string-kernel similarity, with CDR3s being connected when pairwise similarity was above 0.82. TCRdb trimmed the raw reads at Q25, called clones with MiXCR and kept productive beta chains. Each record represents a unique CDR3 protein, reported with the most common genes and DNA among its rows. What appears here as the V and J calls and clone size reflects TCRdb's work, not the paper's. The table for this sample lists 15,000 to 20,000 distinct CDR3 sequences; under 7% of them were counted only once. In total, the top ten clones hold over 3.5% of the sample.

The time point label corresponds to: sample taken at primary tumor resection. Donors were under 95 patients with early-stage, untreated non-small cell lung cancer from the lung TRACERx cohort. For TCR sequencing, whole RNA was extracted from tumor and nontumor lung tissue, or from cryopreserved PBMC samples, and no cell sorting was done. A patient was chosen for TCR sequencing only when enough RNA was available from at least two tumor regions. Before selection, tumor and adjacent nontumor lung specimens were reviewed by a lung pathologist. Worth noting for this clonotype: The target of this receptor is not known. Qualities for individual bases were not recorded, and no much larger clone is one base off.

General findings and caveats noted by the study authors: The number of expanded intratumoral alpha and beta TCRs correlated with the tumor nonsynonymous mutation count. Confirming at a functional level the hypothesis that regional TCRs recognize regional mutations was considered to require additional single-cell paired TCR alpha and beta sequencing. TCR-seq coverage of tumor T cells was estimated at only approximately 7% for alpha chains and 12% to 15% for beta chains. The count of ubiquitous expanded TCRs correlated with the count of ubiquitous nonsynonymous mutations, and the count of regional expanded TCRs correlated with the count of regional nonsynonymous mutations.

The TCR originated in a female donor with early-stage non-small cell lung cancer. Sample: lung tumor tissue, taken at surgery.

The CDR3 reads CASSLGDRDNEQFF. The DNA sequence follows: TGTGCCAGCAGCTTGGGGGACAGGGACAATGAGCAGTTCTTC. Here the chain combines TRBV5-8 and TRBJ2-1, with 9 bases matching TRBD1. The germline V end is reduced by 0 bases and the J end by 5 bases; junction bases left unmatched: 0. The cysteine opens and the phenylalanine closes a CDR3 of 14 amino acids. Only the CDR3 portion is preserved as DNA: 42 bases, with reading frame beginning at the first base. The germline V gene encodes CDR1 SGHTS and CDR2 YDEGEE.